Shown below are 12 T cell receptor beta chains from a single sample sequenced in a study of blood T cell repertoires in COVID-19. The assay was immunoSEQ multiplex PCR, and TCRdb's table has in-frame clones only and misses some. Of about 150,000 clones in the sample, 80% to 90% were seen once. The sequencing sample was made of peripheral blood. Receptors were obtained from a man between 45 and 60 years old with active COVID-19.

The chain has TRBV7-9 and TRBJ1-5; 8 bases line up with TRBD1. Germline assignment: CDR1 SEHNR and CDR2 FQNEAQ (reference sequence). V gave up 5 bases and J gave up 4 bases; unmatched junction bases: 4. CDR3 length: 14 amino acids. The CDR3 DNA reads TGTGCCAGCAGCCTAGGGACAGGAAATCAGCCCCAGCATTTT. Protein sequence: CASSLGTGNQPQHF. The entire variable domain, with the rest obtained from reference TRBV7-9 and TRBJ1-5, is as follows: DTGVSQNPRHKITKRGQNVTFRCDPISEHNRLYWYRQTLGQGPEFLTYFQNEAQLEKSRLLSDRFSAERPKGSFSTLEIQRTEQGDSAMYLCASSLGTGNQPQHFGDGTRLSIL.

Concerning this clone: Distinct nucleotide sequences in the sample also encode this CDR3. The J gene is TRBJ1-1, the V gene TRBV12-3 or TRBV12-4, with D maybe TRBD1 (5 bases). CDR3 length: 12 residues. Deletions cut 6 bases from V and 10 bases from J, with 15 bases between. The CDR3: CASSTDSRRAFF. As DNA, the CDR3 is TGTGCCAGCAGCACCGACAGCCGGCGAGCTTTCTTT.

The rearrangement links TRBV19 to TRBJ1-1; 9 bases fit TRBD1. The length of the CDR3 is 13 residues. CDR1 is LNHDA, CDR2 SQIVND, per germline (reference sequence). V was pared by 5 bases and J by 6 bases, with 4 bases of the junction left unmatched. CDR3 sequence reads: CASSAQGAAEAFF. The DNA for the CDR3 is TGTGCCAGTAGTGCACAGGGGGCGGCTGAAGCTTTCTTT.

The rearrangement joins TRBV5-1 to TRBJ2-3; 9 nucleotides align to TRBD2. The CDR3 loop spans 18 amino acids. With 0 bases clipped from V and 3 bases from J, the junction kept 11 bases outside the gene matches. The V gene's germline CDR1 is SGHRS and CDR2 YFSETQ. CDR3 sequence: CASSLAWRLAGSTDTQYF. Here the CDR3 DNA reads TGCGCCAGCAGCTTGGCTTGGCGGCTAGCGGGGAGTACAGATACGCAGTATTTT.

J is TRBJ2-1 and V is TRBV5-1; D unclear. V lost 2 bases, J lost 6 bases, and 15 bases lay in between. The length of the CDR3 is 15 residues. Germline assignment: CDR1 SGHRS and CDR2 YFSETQ. DNA for the CDR3: TGCGCCAGCAGCTTAGACCCGGCCGCGGCCAATGAGCAGTTCTTC. It encodes CASSLDPAAANEQFF.

This sequence joins TRBV12-3 or TRBV12-4 and TRBJ2-1, with D maybe TRBD1 (6 bases). The CDR3 sequence is 13 residues long. V was trimmed by 2 bases and J by 8 bases, leaving 10 bases between them. CDR3 DNA: TGTGCCAGCAGTTTACGCAGGGGCGATGAGCAGTTCTTC. This encodes CASSLRRGDEQFF.

The chain carries TRBV19 and TRBJ1-5; possibly TRBD1 for D (6 bases). V lost 3 bases to trimming and J lost 0 bases, with 12 bases between them. Germline lookup yields CDR1 LNHDA and CDR2 SQIVND (reference sequence). CDR3 length equals 16 residues. The CDR3 bases are TGTGCCAGTAGTATCCGGACAGACTTTAGCAATCAGCCCCAGCATTTT. It translates to CASSIRTDFSNQPQHF.

The V gene is TRBV5-1, the J gene TRBJ1-1, with 9 nucleotides matching TRBD1. CDR1 and CDR2 from the germline V gene are SGHRS and YFSETQ. This CDR3 has 15 amino acids. V was clipped by 4 bases and J by 1 base; unmatched bases: 5. The CDR3 loop is CASSIQGAKNTEAFF. In DNA, the CDR3 is TGCGCCAGCAGCATACAGGGGGCAAAGAACACTGAAGCTTTCTTT. Together with reference TRBV5-1 and TRBJ1-1, the CDR3 gives the full variable domain: KAGVTQTPRYLIKTRGQQVTLSCSPISGHRSVSWYQQTPGQGLQFLFEYFSETQRNKGNFPGRFSGRQFSNSRSEMNVSTLELGDSALYLCASSIQGAKNTEAFFGQGTRLTVV.

The V and J genes are TRBV7-8 and TRBJ2-5; D perhaps matches TRBD2 (6 bases). Trimming removed 3 bases at V and 3 bases at J, with 11 bases between. CDR1 SGHVS and CDR2 FQNEAQ come from the germline V gene. There are 14 residues in the CDR3. CDR3 DNA sequence: TGTGCCAGCAGCTTGGGACTCAGAGAAGAGACCCAGTACTTC. Translation gives CASSLGLREETQYF.

The count of this clone is one. V and J are TRBV5-4 and TRBJ1-2; 7 bases are shared with TRBD1. Losses at the gene ends were 0 bases for V and 2 bases for J; bases not matched to a gene: 4. The CDR3 consists of 15 residues. Germline V gene lookup returns CDR1 SGHNT and CDR2 YYREEE (reference sequence). The CDR3 DNA is TGTGCCAGCAGCTTGGGGGGACAGACAAACTATGGCTACACCTTC. Residues: CASSLGGQTNYGYTF.

This rearrangement joins TRBV5-1 to TRBJ2-3; 10 bases line up with TRBD2. CDR3 length: 16 amino acids. Germline lookup yields CDR1 SGHRS and CDR2 YFSETQ. V lost 4 bases to trimming and J lost 2 bases; unmatched junction nucleotides: 7. The CDR3 loop is CASSTRTSGSTDTQYF. CDR3 bases: TGCGCCAGCAGCACCAGGACTAGCGGCTCCACAGATACGCAGTATTTT.

The gene calls are TRBV7-3 and TRBJ2-1; D gene unclear. The ends were cut back, 2 bases at V and 4 bases at J, with 6 bases in the middle. The CDR3 runs to 13 residues. Germline V gives CDR1 SGHTA, CDR2 FQGTGA. In DNA, the CDR3 is TGTGCCAGCAGCTTAGGAGAATACAATGAGCAGTTCTTC. Its protein is CASSLGEYNEQFF.